This T cell receptor beta chain was identified during a study of shared clonotypes between healthy human individuals (TCRdb year 2020). Broadly, across the study: Three men and a couple of women, aged 18 to 49 years, made up the cohort. For each donor, CD4 naive and CD4 memory were each given three plates, CD8 naive was given two plates, and CD8 memory was given one plate. To estimate repertoire size and how much clonotypes are shared between individuals, the study performed deep sequencing of blood TCR repertoires from 4 to 6 healthy adults. To increase sequencing depth and limit assay-specific biases, TCR repertoire library preparation and sequencing were carried out by different laboratories using diverse techniques. Per donor, leukapheresis produced somewhere between about 0.9 and 9.5 billion PBMCs.

The donors were healthy, HIV-negative adults who had no recently reported acute infections or vaccinations. All donors were Caucasian adults living in Nashville, Tennessee, USA. CD4+ T cells were enriched by magnetic negative selection; naive cells were then positively selected on CD45RA, and the negative fraction formed the memory subset. After blood collection by leukapheresis, PBMCs were isolated using Ficoll-Histopaque density gradient centrifugation and then cryopreserved in the vapor phase of liquid nitrogen. Analytical flow cytometry was used to check the purity and quantity of each magnetically sorted T cell population. From each sorted fraction, genomic DNA was isolated and quantified by UV absorbance on a Nanodrop 2000c. Using the deep immunoSEQ assay, TCR CDR3 regions were amplified from genomic DNA by multiplex PCR. Extracted genomic DNA from each cell subset was spread evenly across all wells of several immunoSEQ 96-well plates, with each plate serving as a replicate. For sorted subsets, each replicate PCR was loaded with 200 ng genomic DNA, equivalent to approximately 27,000 T cell genomes. Purified libraries were quantified with a Qubit 3.0 fluorometer, sized on a Bioanalyzer 2100, and re-quantified with the KAPA Library Quantification kit. Each immunoSEQ 96-well plate was sequenced on its own single-read 150-cycle Illumina NextSeq 550 flow cell. The authors processed their data as follows. The immunoSEQ output contained only junctional sequences without quality scores, so filtering could not match that applied to full-length reads. Sequences were annotated with PyIR, a Python wrapper for IgBLAST v1.9, and V/J genes and CDR3 were assigned using IMGT germline references. Reads were filtered out if the reads had weak V/J assignments (E-value above 1e-6), no CDR3, stop codons, out-of-frame junctions, or ambiguous translated residues. V3J clonotypes were defined by identical inferred V gene, J gene, and CDR3 amino acid sequence. Percentage overlap between repertoires was calculated by dividing the number of shared unique clonotypes by the size of the smaller repertoire. Richness of each repertoire was evaluated using RTK rarefaction, the Chao1 estimator, and Recon v2.1 estimates of unobserved clonotypes. OLGA was used to compute generation probabilities for all TCRbeta clonotypes that the gDNA method yielded from a few donors. Not all clones reach the TCRdb copy of this immuneACCESS table, which keeps in-frame sequences only. Checked studies attribute under half of the gap to unresolved V genes and leave the rest unexplained. V, J and clone size reflect that table, while D and trimming were determined from the DNA. Within this sample are about 1.5 million clones, with roughly 95% of them counted one time only. The ten largest clones capture approximately 1.1% of the sample.

General study outcomes and caveats: Naive subsets generally had larger estimated clonotype richness than memory subsets. Because the study included a small number of donors, the genetic and exposure-history diversity represented was limited. Across several donors, approximately 5% of naive CD4, 3% to 3.5% of naive CD8, 2.3% of memory CD4, and approximately 0.42% of memory CD8 clonotypes were shared. Clonotypes shared by all four sorted-subset donors showed higher generation probabilities than non-shared clonotypes. Sampling was limited to blood, and TCR repertoires in tissue likely differ from TCR repertoires in blood. Based on pairwise subsampling, the degree of clonotype sharing among donors was expected to be affected by sequencing depth. Even with the large sequencing depth, rarefaction of the sorted-subset datasets indicated that sequencing was incomplete.

On this clone itself: The target of this receptor is not known. Per-nucleotide qualities are absent, and no much larger clonotype sits a single base away.

Per the germline V gene (reference sequence), LNHDA is the CDR1 and SQIVND is the CDR2. Including cysteine and phenylalanine, the CDR3 has 20 amino acids. Only the CDR3 region is kept as DNA, spanning 60 bases read in frame from base 1. After removal of 5 bases from V and 7 bases from J, the junction retains 19 bases not matched to a gene. Material: naive CD4+ T cells sorted from blood. This specimen's cell subset or site label, per the study, means: CD45RA+ positively selected. The clonotype originates from a young man in good health. Recombination connected TRBV19 to TRBJ2-1; TRBD2 fits 14 bases in the junction. The CDR3 is CASSSSGRGLAGEGGNEQFF. The DNA sequence is TGTGCCAGTAGTTCATCGGGGCGGGGACTAGCGGGAGAAGGGGGGAATGAGCAGTTCTTC.